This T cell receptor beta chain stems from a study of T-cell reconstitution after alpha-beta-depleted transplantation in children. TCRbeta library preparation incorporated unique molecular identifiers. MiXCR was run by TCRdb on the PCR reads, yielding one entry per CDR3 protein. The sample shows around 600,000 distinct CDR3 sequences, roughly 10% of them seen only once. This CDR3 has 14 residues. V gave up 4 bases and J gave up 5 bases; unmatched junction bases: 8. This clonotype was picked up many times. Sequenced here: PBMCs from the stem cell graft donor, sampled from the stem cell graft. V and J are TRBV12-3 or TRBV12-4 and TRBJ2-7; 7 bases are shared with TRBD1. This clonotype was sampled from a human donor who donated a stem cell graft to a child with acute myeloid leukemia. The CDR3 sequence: CASSSLGTANEQYF. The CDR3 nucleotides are TGTGCCAGCAGTTCCCTGGGGACAGCAAACGAGCAGTACTTC.